Listed here are 12 T cell receptor beta chains from one sample, sequenced in a study of OX40 agonist ivuxolimab in advanced cancers. Measured with immunoSEQ multiplex PCR; TCRdb has only the in-frame clones, and not every one. The sample carries around 67,000 clones, about 80% recorded once. Here the sequenced sample was CD4+ or CD8+ T cells sorted from blood, taken in a trial of the OX40 agonist ivuxolimab. The receptors were sampled from an adult with an advanced solid tumor such as melanoma, head and neck, liver or kidney cancer.

V usage is TRBV4-1 and J usage is TRBJ2-3; maybe TRBD2 (6 bases). The germline CDR1 and CDR2 sequences are MGHRA and YSYEKL. This CDR3 has 15 amino acids. V lost 7 bases to trimming and J lost 4 bases, with 18 bases between them. CDR3 in DNA: TGCGCCAGCAAGGGCGGGATTGCCCGGCCAGATACGCAGTATTTT. It specifies CASKGGIARPDTQYF.

The chain couples TRBV2 to TRBJ1-6; perhaps TRBD1 as D (5 bases). CDR3 length: 13 residues. Germline CDR1 is SNHLY and CDR2 is FYNNEI. Trimming removed 6 bases at V and 10 bases at J, with 13 bases between. CDR3 sequence reads: CASSLDGTSPLHF. The CDR3 DNA reads TGTGCCAGCAGCCTGGACGGGACGTCACCCCTCCACTTT.

This clone showed up just once. This sequence joins TRBV28 and TRBJ2-1; a weak D match, TRBD2 (6 bases). CDR1 and CDR2 (germline): MDHEN, SYDVKM. The germline V and J ends were trimmed by 3 bases and 3 bases, with 12 bases remaining between them. The CDR3 runs to 15 residues. Here the CDR3 reads CASSFGAGIYNEQFF. The CDR3 DNA sequence: TGTGCCAGCAGTTTCGGCGCGGGGATCTACAATGAGCAGTTCTTC.

The sample holds a few counts of this clone. Other DNA sequences in the same sample also yield this CDR3. The chain joins TRBV5-1 to TRBJ2-3; D tentatively fits TRBD1 or TRBD2 (5 bases each). The V gene's germline CDR1 is SGHRS and CDR2 YFSETQ. The CDR3 contains 15 residues. V was trimmed by 1 base and J by 1 base, leaving 10 bases between them. The chain's CDR3 is CASSLRGLGTDTQYF. CDR3 in DNA: TGCGCCAGCAGCTTGCGGGGCCTCGGCACAGATACGCAGTATTTT.

V usage is TRBV7-2 and J usage is TRBJ2-5, with D maybe TRBD2 (7 bases). Deletions cut 3 bases from V and 5 bases from J, with 13 bases between. The CDR3 totals 14 residues. The germline V gene has CDR1 SGHTA and CDR2 FQGNSA. The CDR3 sequence is CASSLGGLHETQYF. In DNA, the CDR3 is TGTGCCAGCAGCTTGGGGGGGCTACACGAGACCCAGTACTTC.

The genes are TRBV7-9 and TRBJ2-3, with D tentatively TRBD1 (5 bases). Germline lookup yields CDR1 SEHNR and CDR2 FQNEAQ (reference sequence). The V and J ends lost 1 base and 2 bases respectively, with 10 bases between them. The CDR3 is 15 amino acids. CDR3: CASSLGGGDTDTQYF. In nucleotides, the CDR3 is TGTGCCAGCAGCTTAGGGGGCGGAGACACAGATACGCAGTATTTT.

J is TRBJ2-5 and V is TRBV13, with D perhaps matching TRBD2 (7 bases). Trimming pared 3 bases from V and 1 base from J, leaving 12 bases between. Germline V gene data show CDR1 as PRHDT and CDR2 as FYEKMQ (reference sequence). The CDR3 extends over 15 amino acids. The CDR3 sequence: CASSFRGGLQETQYF. The CDR3 DNA sequence: TGTGCCAGCAGCTTCCGCGGGGGCCTCCAAGAGACCCAGTACTTC.

The chain recombines TRBV2 with TRBJ2-7, with D possibly matching TRBD2 (7 bases). Trimming left V 0 bases short and J 4 bases short, with 13 bases between. Germline CDR1 SNHLY, CDR2 FYNNEI. CDR3 length: 15 amino acids. The CDR3 bases are TGTGCCAGCAGTGAAGCGCCTCGGGGGGCGTACGAGCAGTACTTC. This codes for CASSEAPRGAYEQYF.

This clone was observed a handful of times. V usage is TRBV5-4 and J usage is TRBJ1-4; 8 bases agree with TRBD1. Germline CDR1 SGHNT, CDR2 YYREEE (reference sequence). This CDR3 region has 15 residues. V gave up 0 bases and J gave up 11 bases; unmatched junction bases: 9. CDR3 sequence reads: CASSLVGQGLGKLFF. The DNA for the CDR3 is TGTGCCAGCAGCTTGGTAGGACAGGGCTTGGGGAAACTGTTTTTT.

As for this clone: Compared with germline, one end of the junction differs, possibly owing to a read error. This sample includes further DNA sequences coding for the same CDR3. The chain has TRBV25-1 and TRBJ1-4; TRBD1 is a possible D gene (5 bases). The CDR3 spans 16 residues. Germline CDR1 is MGHDK and CDR2 is SYGVNS. The CDR3 loop reads CASSELGVSANEKLFF. The CDR3 bases are TGCGCCAGCAGTGAATTAGGGGTATCGGCTAATGAAAAACTGTTTTTT. Using reference TRBV25-1 and TRBJ1-4 for the parts outside the CDR3, the full variable domain is EADIYQTPRYLVIGTGKKITLECSQTMGHDKMYWYQQDPGMELHLIHYSYGVNSTEKGDLSSESTVSRIRTEHFPLTLESARPSHTSQYLCASSELGVSANEKLFFGSGTQLSVL.

V and J are TRBV7-2 and TRBJ1-2; a weak D match, TRBD1 (6 bases). Germline CDR1 reads SGHTA; CDR2 reads FQGNSA. This CDR3 has 14 residues. The V end was cut by 7 bases, the J end by 7 bases, with 19 bases between. CDR3 nucleotides: TGTGCCAGCACCGAGAGAACAGGGTTGGGTGGCTACACCTTC. Translation: CASTERTGLGGYTF.

This clone appeared a few times. The chain links TRBV9 to TRBJ2-1, with unresolved D. V was shortened by 0 bases and J by 9 bases, with 7 bases between the two germline ends. In germline, CDR1 is SGDLS, CDR2 YYNGEE. CDR3 length: 12 residues. The CDR3 DNA reads as TGTGCCAGCAGCGTAGACAGCACTGAGCAGTTCTTC. This sequence encodes CASSVDSTEQFF.